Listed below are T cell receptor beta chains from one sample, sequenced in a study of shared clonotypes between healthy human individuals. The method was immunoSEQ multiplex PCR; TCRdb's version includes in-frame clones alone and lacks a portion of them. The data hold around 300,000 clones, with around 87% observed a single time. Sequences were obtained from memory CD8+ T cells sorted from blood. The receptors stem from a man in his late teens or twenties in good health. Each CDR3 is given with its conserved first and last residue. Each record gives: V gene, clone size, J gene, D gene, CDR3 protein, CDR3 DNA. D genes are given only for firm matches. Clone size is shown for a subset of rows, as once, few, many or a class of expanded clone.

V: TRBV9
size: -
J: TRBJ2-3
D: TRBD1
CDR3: CASSVGDRGYTDTQYF
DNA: TGTGCCAGCAGCGTAGGCGACAGGGGTTACACAGATACGCAGTATTTT

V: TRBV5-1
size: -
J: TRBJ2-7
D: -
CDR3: CASREGLSYEQYF
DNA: TGCGCCAGCAGGGAGGGGCTCTCCTACGAGCAGTACTTC

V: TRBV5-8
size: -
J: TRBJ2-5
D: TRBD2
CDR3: CASSSAAGVARQETQYF
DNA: TGTGCCAGCAGCTCGGCCGCGGGAGTAGCTCGTCAAGAGACCCAGTACTTC

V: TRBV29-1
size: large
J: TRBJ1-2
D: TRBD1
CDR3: CSVEGDRGDYGYTF
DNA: TGCAGCGTTGAAGGGGACAGGGGAGACTATGGCTACACCTTC

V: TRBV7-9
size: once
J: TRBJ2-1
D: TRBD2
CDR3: CASSLTSGVSNEQFF
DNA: TGTGCCAGCAGCCTGACTAGCGGGGTATCCAATGAGCAGTTCTTC

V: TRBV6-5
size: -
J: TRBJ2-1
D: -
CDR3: CASRSGTYNEQFF
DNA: TGTGCCAGCAGATCCGGGACCTACAATGAGCAGTTCTTC

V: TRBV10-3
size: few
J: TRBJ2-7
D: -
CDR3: CAISEYSSSYEQYF
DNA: TGTGCCATCAGTGAATACTCAAGCTCCTACGAGCAGTACTTC

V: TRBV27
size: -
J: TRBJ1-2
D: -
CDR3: CASSLSAGTINYGYTF
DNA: TGTGCCAGCAGTTTATCGGCAGGAACCATTAACTATGGCTACACCTTC

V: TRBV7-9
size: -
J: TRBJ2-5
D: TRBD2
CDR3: CASSLVAGGQETQYF
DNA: TGTGCCAGCAGTCTTGTAGCGGGGGGCCAAGAGACCCAGTACTTC

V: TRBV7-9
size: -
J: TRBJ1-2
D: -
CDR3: CASSQTDGYGYTF
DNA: TGTGCCAGCAGCCAAACGGACGGCTATGGCTACACCTTC

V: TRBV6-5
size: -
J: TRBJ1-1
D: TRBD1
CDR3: CASSYTGEGAEAFF
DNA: TGTGCCAGCAGTTACACAGGGGAAGGGGCTGAAGCTTTCTTT

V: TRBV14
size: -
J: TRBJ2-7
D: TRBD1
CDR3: CASSQAGTGNSYEQYF
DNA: TGTGCCAGCAGCCAAGCGGGGACAGGGAACTCCTACGAGCAGTACTTC

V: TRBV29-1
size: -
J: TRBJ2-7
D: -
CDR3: CSVVGQSYEQYF
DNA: TGCAGCGTTGTGGGACAATCCTACGAGCAGTACTTC

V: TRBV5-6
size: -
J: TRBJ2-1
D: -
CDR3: CASSFEDYNEQFF
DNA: TGTGCCAGCAGCTTCGAGGATTACAATGAGCAGTTCTTC

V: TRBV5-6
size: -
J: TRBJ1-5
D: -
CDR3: CASSLWQNHQPQHF
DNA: TGTGCCAGCAGCTTGTGGCAGAATCATCAGCCCCAGCATTTT

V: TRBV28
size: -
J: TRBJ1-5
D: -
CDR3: CASSRTGNSNQPQHF
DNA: TGTGCCAGCAGTCGAACCGGTAATAGCAATCAGCCCCAGCATTTT

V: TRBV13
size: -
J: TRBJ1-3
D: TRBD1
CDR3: CASNFDRAPGNTIYF
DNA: TGTGCCAGCAACTTTGACAGGGCCCCTGGAAACACCATATATTTT

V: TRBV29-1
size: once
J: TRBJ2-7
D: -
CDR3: CSVELRASSYEQYF
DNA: TGCAGCGTTGAGTTAAGGGCCAGCTCCTACGAGCAGTACTTC

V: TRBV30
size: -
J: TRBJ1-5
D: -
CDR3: CAWEGARGEPQHF
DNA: TGTGCCTGGGAAGGGGCGCGAGGGGAGCCCCAGCATTTT

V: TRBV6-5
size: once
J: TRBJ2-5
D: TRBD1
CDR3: CASSLGTGPDETQYF
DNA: TGTGCCAGCAGCCTCGGGACAGGGCCCGACGAGACCCAGTACTTC

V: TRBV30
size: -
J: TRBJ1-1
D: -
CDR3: CAWSVYRPTEAFF
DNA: TGTGCCTGGAGTGTGTATAGACCCACTGAAGCTTTCTTT

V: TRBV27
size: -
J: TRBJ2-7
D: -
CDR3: CASSFDAGASYEQYF
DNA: TGTGCCAGCAGTTTCGACGCGGGGGCTTCCTACGAGCAGTACTTC

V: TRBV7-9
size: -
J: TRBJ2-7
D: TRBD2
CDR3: CASSPPGTRSSEQYF
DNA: TGTGCCAGCAGCCCACCCGGGACTAGAAGTTCCGAGCAGTACTTC

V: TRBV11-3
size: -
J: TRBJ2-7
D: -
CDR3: CASSLTYSYEQYF
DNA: TGTGCCAGCAGCTTGACCTACTCCTACGAGCAGTACTTC

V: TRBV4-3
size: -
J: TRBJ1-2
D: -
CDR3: CASSQGANYGYTF
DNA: TGCGCCAGCAGCCAAGGGGCCAACTATGGCTACACCTTC

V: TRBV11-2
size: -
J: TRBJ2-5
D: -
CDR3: CASSLSETQYF
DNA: TGTGCCAGCAGCTTAAGCGAGACCCAGTACTTC

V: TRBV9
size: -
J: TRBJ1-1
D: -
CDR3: CASSEGENTEAFF
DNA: TGTGCCAGCAGCGAGGGGGAGAACACTGAAGCTTTCTTT

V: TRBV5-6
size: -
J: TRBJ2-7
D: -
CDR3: CASSFGMAAAGSYEQYF
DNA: TGTGCCAGCAGCTTTGGAATGGCGGCCGCAGGCTCCTACGAGCAGTACTTC

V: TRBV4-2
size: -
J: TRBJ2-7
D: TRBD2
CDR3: CASSQAEGLEYEQYF
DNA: TGTGCCAGCAGCCAAGCAGAAGGACTAGAGTACGAGCAGTACTTC

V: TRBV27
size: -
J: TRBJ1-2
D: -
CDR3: CASSLSTGEDGYTF
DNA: TGTGCCAGCAGTCTGTCGACAGGAGAGGATGGCTACACCTTC

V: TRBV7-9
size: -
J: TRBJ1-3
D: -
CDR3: CASSLGGNSGNTIYF
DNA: TGTGCCAGCAGCTTAGGTGGGAACTCTGGAAACACCATATATTTT

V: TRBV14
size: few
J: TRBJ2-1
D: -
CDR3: CASSRGSLGSNEQFF
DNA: TGTGCCAGCAGCCGCGGGTCACTAGGGAGCAATGAGCAGTTCTTC

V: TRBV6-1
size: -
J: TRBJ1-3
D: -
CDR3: CATPAGNTIYF
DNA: TGTGCCACCCCCGCTGGAAACACCATATATTTT

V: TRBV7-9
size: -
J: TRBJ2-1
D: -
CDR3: CASSLKGADEQFF
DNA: TGTGCCAGCAGCTTGAAAGGGGCGGATGAGCAGTTCTTC

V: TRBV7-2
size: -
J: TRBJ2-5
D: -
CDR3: CASSLWEETQYF
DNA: TGTGCCAGCAGCTTATGGGAAGAGACCCAGTACTTC

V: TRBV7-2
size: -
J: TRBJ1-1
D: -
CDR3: CASSLDWGTEAFF
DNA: TGTGCCAGCAGCTTAGACTGGGGCACTGAAGCTTTCTTT

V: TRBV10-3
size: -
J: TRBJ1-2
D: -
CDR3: CAISEEVLYGYTF
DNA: TGTGCCATCAGTGAAGAGGTGCTCTATGGCTACACCTTC

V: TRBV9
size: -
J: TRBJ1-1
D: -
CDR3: CASSAGGRTEAFF
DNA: TGTGCCAGCAGCGCCGGTGGGAGGACTGAAGCTTTCTTT

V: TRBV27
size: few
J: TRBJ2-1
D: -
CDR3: CASSLGEPWQVGNEQFF
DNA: TGTGCCAGCAGTTTAGGTGAGCCCTGGCAGGTGGGGAATGAGCAGTTCTTC

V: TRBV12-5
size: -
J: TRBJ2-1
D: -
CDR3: CASVEGVNEQFF
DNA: TGTGCTAGTGTGGAGGGGGTGAATGAGCAGTTCTTC

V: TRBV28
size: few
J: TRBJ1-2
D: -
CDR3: CASSLHLLAGEFNYGYTF
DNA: TGTGCCAGCAGTTTACACCTGCTGGCGGGGGAATTTAACTATGGCTACACCTTC

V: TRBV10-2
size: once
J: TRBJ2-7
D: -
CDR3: CASRPDSYEQYF
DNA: TGCGCCAGCAGGCCCGACAGCTACGAGCAGTACTTC

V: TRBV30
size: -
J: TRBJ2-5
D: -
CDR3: CAWETVQETQYF
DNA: TGTGCCTGGGAGACAGTCCAAGAGACCCAGTACTTC

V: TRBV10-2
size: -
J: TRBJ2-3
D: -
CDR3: CASSEGGSTDTQYF
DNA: TGCGCCAGCAGTGAGGGTGGTAGCACAGATACGCAGTATTTT

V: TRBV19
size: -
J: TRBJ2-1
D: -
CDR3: CASSPLGSSYNEQFF
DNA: TGTGCCAGTAGTCCCCTCGGTTCCTCCTACAATGAGCAGTTCTTC

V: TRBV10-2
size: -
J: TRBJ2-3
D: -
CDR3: CASSDFRGLSTDTQYF
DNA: TGCGCCAGCAGTGATTTTAGGGGCCTTAGCACAGATACGCAGTATTTT

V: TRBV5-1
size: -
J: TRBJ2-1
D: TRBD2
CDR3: CASSFRLAGNNEQFF
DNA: TGCGCCAGCAGCTTCAGGCTAGCGGGGAACAATGAGCAGTTCTTC